This T cell receptor (beta chain) derives from a study of human T cells and chemical hapten exposure. Turning to the study itself: Patients, chiefly female, had alopecia areata, totalis or universalis. General study results and limits: Healthy people's immune response may differ from that of the donors, who had alopecia.

Individual cDNA molecules each carried unique molecular identifiers attached by the library. MiXCR was run by TCRdb on the RACE reads, yielding one entry per CDR3 protein. The profile shows roughly 100,000 distinct CDR3 sequences, around 10% of them singletons. Trimming cost V 3 bases and J 1 base; bases outside gene matches: 4. Germline V CDR1 and CDR2: SGHRS, YFSETQ. CDR3 size: 15 residues. Notes on this clonotype: No antigen is known for it.

Time point denoted: pre-sensitization, week 0. Treatment of the sample: therapeutic diphenylcyclopropenone sensitization with weekly scalp DPC. RNA extraction used unfractionated whole blood as the source of total RNA. This TCR was recovered from a woman in her forties or fifties with alopecia areata. Some clones in this sample may be carry-over from other donors' samples. This chain joins TRBV5-1 and TRBJ2-3; 8 bases align to TRBD1. The specimen comprised whole blood, sampled in connection with sensitization to the hapten diphenylcyclopropenone (DPC). The CDR3 loop is CASSSGQVGTDTQYF. CDR3 in DNA: TGCGCCAGCAGCTCGGGACAGGTCGGCACAGATACGCAGTATTTT.